This T cell receptor beta chain was profiled in a study of blood T cell repertoires in COVID-19. The wider study: Sources were T cells, B-cell-depleted T cells, or PBMCs; the material itself was cDNA or gDNA.

Per the original methods: Estimation of nucleated cell counts relied on the amplification of reference gene primers. This table comes from immunoSEQ multiplex PCR, and its TCRdb copy is limited to in-frame clones, with some not included. D and trimming were read from the DNA, whereas the V and J calls and clone size are those reported in that table. The table lists 150,000 to 200,000 clones, around 77% of them singletons. Per the germline V gene, CDR1 is MNHEY and CDR2 is SVGAGI. V shed 2 bases and J shed 3 bases, with 13 bases lying between them. The CDR3 spans 15 residues. This clonotype was obtained from a man aged 65 to 85 with active or convalescent COVID-19. The chain links TRBV6-5 to TRBJ1-2, with TRBD1 as a possible D gene (6 bases). Source material: peripheral blood. The CDR3 protein is CASSYGGGGDYGYTF. The CDR3 DNA sequence: TGTGCCAGCAGTTACGGGGGAGGGGGGGACTATGGCTACACCTTC.